Following are 27 T cell receptor beta chains from one sample sequenced in a study of cytomegalovirus exposure and HLA in healthy donors (dated by TCRdb to about 2017). Library generation was performed with the immunoSEQ multiplex PCR assay. The multiplex PCR relied on a mix of 60 forward primers for TCR Vbeta segments and 13 reverse primers for TCR Jbeta segments. This is the immuneACCESS table as TCRdb keeps it, with only in-frame sequences that have V and J called. A part of the clones is gone; compared with another copy, unresolved V genes explain less than half, and the rest is unexplained. The table for this sample lists around 110,000 clones; approximately 72% of them were counted only once. The ten largest clones capture more than 1.5% of the sample. The specimen sequenced was PBMCs. The receptor source for this set is a man aged 18 to 29 in good health and CMV-seronegative.

This clone has a handful of counts. The chain joins TRBV28 to TRBJ2-1; D is uncertain. CDR3 size: 11 residues. Germline lookup yields CDR1 MDHEN and CDR2 SYDVKM. Trimming pared 5 bases from V and 4 bases from J, leaving 3 bases between. The CDR3 sequence is CASSTYNEQFF. The CDR3 nucleotides are TGTGCCAGCAGTACTTACAATGAGCAGTTCTTC.

The CDR3 sequence: CASSETGGLAGVYEQYF. In DNA form, the CDR3 reads TGTGCCAGCAGTGAAACGGGAGGGCTAGCGGGAGTCTACGAGCAGTACTTC. The chain combines TRBV6-1 with TRBJ2-5, with TRBD2 matching over 10 bases. The J call could be wrong; TRBJ2-7 is a better fit for the DNA end. This CDR3 comprises 17 residues. CDR1 is MNHNS, CDR2 SASEGT, per germline.

In this sample, this clone turned up a few times. This chain joins TRBV7-2 and TRBJ2-1; 7 nucleotides line up with TRBD2. Germline-derived CDR1 and CDR2 are SGHTA and FQGNSA. J gave up 7 bases and V 1 base, and 7 bases lay outside the gene matches. The CDR3 covers 15 residues. The CDR3 is CASSLGGSAGNEQFF. CDR3 nucleotide sequence: TGTGCCAGCAGCTTAGGCGGGAGTGCGGGGAATGAGCAGTTCTTC.

The chain carries TRBV27 and TRBJ2-7; 10 bases are shared with TRBD2. The CDR3 covers 19 residues. CDR1 and CDR2 (germline): MNHEY, SMNVEV (reference sequence). J was trimmed by 0 bases and V by 5 bases; bases with no gene match: 16. CDR3 bases: TGTGCCAGCAGTGACACCCTTTTTACTAGCGGGACCACCTCCTACGAGCAGTACTTC. It is translated as CASSDTLFTSGTTSYEQYF.

This clone was seen a handful of times. This rearrangement joins TRBV9 to TRBJ1-4, with D perhaps TRBD1 (6 bases). The V end lost 1 base, the J end lost 3 bases, and 10 bases lay between the germline ends. The germline V gene has CDR1 SGDLS and CDR2 YYNGEE. This CDR3 has 15 residues. The CDR3 spells CASSVLTGANEKLFF. The CDR3 DNA is TGTGCCAGCAGCGTACTGACAGGCGCTAATGAAAAACTGTTTTTT.

The J gene is TRBJ2-3, the V gene TRBV7-9; maybe TRBD1 (6 bases). This CDR3 is built from 15 residues. Germline V gene lookup returns CDR1 SEHNR and CDR2 FQNEAQ (reference sequence). V was shortened by 1 base and J by 1 base, with 9 bases between the two germline ends. The CDR3 loop is CASSLDWTGTDTQYF. Here the CDR3 DNA reads TGTGCCAGCAGCTTAGACTGGACAGGCACAGATACGCAGTATTTT. Looking up the rest from reference TRBV7-9 and TRBJ2-3 gives the full variable domain: DTGVSQNPRHKITKRGQNVTFRCDPISEHNRLYWYRQTLGQGPEFLTYFQNEAQLEKSRLLSDRFSAERPKGSFSTLEIQRTEQGDSAMYLCASSLDWTGTDTQYFGPGTRLTVL.

The V call is TRBV18, the J call TRBJ2-7, with D hard to call. V was cut by 3 bases and J by 2 bases, with 14 bases left in between. CDR1 and CDR2 (germline): KGHSH, LQKENI. There are 15 residues in the CDR3. The CDR3 DNA reads as TGTGCCAGCTCACCCGACGGAGTGAGAACCTACGAGCAGTACTTC. It yields the protein CASSPDGVRTYEQYF.

The V and J genes are TRBV5-4 and TRBJ1-1; D not certain. CDR1 and CDR2 from the germline V gene are SGHNT and YYREEE (reference sequence). V was trimmed by 0 bases and J by 3 bases, leaving 9 bases between them. The CDR3 is made up of 14 amino acids. Here the CDR3 DNA reads TGTGCCAGCAGCTTGGGGCCGCTGGACACTGAAGCTTTCTTT. Translating gives CASSLGPLDTEAFF.

Remarks on this clone: The germline gene is not matched at one end of the junction; a read error may be the cause. This chain connects TRBV4-2 to TRBJ1-5, with D maybe TRBD1 (5 bases). The CDR3 spans 15 residues. Germline V gene sequence: CDR1 LGHNA, CDR2 YNFKEQ. In DNA form, the CDR3 reads TGTCCCAGCAGCCAAACTCACAGGAGCAATCAGCCCCAGCATTTT. This sequence encodes CPSSQTHRSNQPQHF.

The gene calls are TRBV28 and TRBJ2-7, with TRBD1 identical over 9 bases. The V and J ends lost 4 bases and 0 bases, in that order; junction bases with no gene match: 10. The CDR3 has 17 residues. In germline, CDR1 is MDHEN, CDR2 SYDVKM. The CDR3 nucleotides are TGTGCCAGCAGTTCCCCGACGGGACAGGGTTTCTCCTACGAGCAGTACTTC. Translating it yields CASSSPTGQGFSYEQYF.

This sequence joins TRBV29-1 and TRBJ2-1; 8 bases match TRBD2. The germline gives CDR1 SQVTM, CDR2 ANQGSEA. Unmatched junction bases numbered 12, after V lost 6 bases and J lost 14 bases. This CDR3 contains 12 residues. The CDR3 coding sequence is TGCAGCGTGGCCCCCCTTAGCGGGGCCGAGTTCTTC. It yields the protein CSVAPLSGAEFF.

The chain is built from TRBV5-6 and TRBJ1-1, with TRBD1 matching over 10 bases. The CDR3 sequence is 13 residues long. The germline V gene has CDR1 SGHDT and CDR2 YYEEEE. V gave up 4 bases and J gave up 11 bases; unmatched junction bases: 8. CDR3 protein: CASSHGTGVIAFF. Written as DNA, the CDR3 is TGTGCCAGCAGCCACGGGACAGGGGTGATCGCTTTCTTT.

This clone was picked up a small number of times. This chain joins TRBV5-4 and TRBJ2-5; 9 bases agree with TRBD2. The trim removed 0 bases at V and 5 bases at J, leaving 5 bases unmatched. CDR1 is SGHNT and CDR2 is YYREEE in the germline V gene (reference sequence). The CDR3 runs to 15 residues. The CDR3 DNA follows: TGTGCCAGCAGCTTGGGCGGGAGGGCCCAGGAGACCCAGTACTTC. This translates into CASSLGGRAQETQYF. Together with reference TRBV5-4 and TRBJ2-5, the CDR3 gives the full variable domain: ETGVTQSPTHLIKTRGQQVTLRCSSQSGHNTVSWYQQALGQGPQFIFQYYREEENGRGNFPPRFSGLQFPNYSSELNVNALELDDSALYLCASSLGGRAQETQYFGPGTRLLVL.

There are a few counts of this clone. This chain joins TRBV29-1 and TRBJ1-2, with TRBD1 matching over 8 bases. After removal of 2 bases from V and 8 bases from J, the junction contained 10 bases not matched to a gene. CDR1 and CDR2 from the germline V gene are SQVTM and ANQGSEA. CDR3 length equals 14 residues. The CDR3 sequence is CSVELARGQGGYTF. The CDR3 DNA sequence: TGCAGCGTTGAATTGGCCAGGGGGCAAGGAGGCTACACCTTC.

V and J are TRBV27 and TRBJ2-1; D might be TRBD2 (5 bases). V lost 2 bases to trimming and J lost 4 bases, with 18 bases between them. Germline V CDR1 and CDR2: MNHEY, SMNVEV (reference sequence). This CDR3 region has 17 residues. The CDR3 DNA reads as TGTGCCAGCAGTTTAAGGCTCGGTGAAGCGGTATACAATGAGCAGTTCTTC. Its translation: CASSLRLGEAVYNEQFF.

This clone was seen only a few times. One junction end disagrees with the germline gene, perhaps due to a read error. The chain joins TRBV29-1 to TRBJ2-7; D ambiguous. The CDR3 is 11 residues long. CDR1 SQVTM and CDR2 ANQGSEA come from the germline V gene. CDR3 coding DNA: TGCAGCGTCGAAGGCGGTAACGAGCAGTACTTC. Translation: CSVEGGNEQYF.

The V gene is TRBV19, the J gene TRBJ1-6, with TRBD1 identical over 7 bases. The germline CDR1 and CDR2 sequences are LNHDA and SQIVND (reference sequence). With V trimmed by 8 bases and J by 7 bases, 11 bases remained unmatched. This CDR3 has 15 amino acids. For the CDR3, the DNA is TGTGCCAGTTCGCCAAACACAGGGGAGAATTCACCCCTCCACTTT. This translates into CASSPNTGENSPLHF.

This clone has only a few counts. The rearrangement joins TRBV5-1 to TRBJ2-5; TRBD2 is a possible D gene (6 bases). Trimming stripped 4 bases from V and 1 base from J, with 17 bases between. In germline, CDR1 is SGHRS, CDR2 YFSETQ. CDR3 length: 16 residues. The CDR3 spells CASSTRDSGIQETQYF. The CDR3 DNA is TGCGCCAGCAGCACCCGGGACTCAGGAATCCAAGAGACCCAGTACTTC.

The chain has TRBV5-4 and TRBJ2-5; the D gene is possibly TRBD1 (5 bases). The CDR3 is 15 residues long. The germline V and J ends were trimmed by 4 bases and 4 bases, with 17 bases remaining between them. From germline, CDR1 is SGHNT and CDR2 YYREEE (reference sequence). CDR3 DNA sequence: TGTGCCAGCAGCGCCCCCCAACAGGCCCTAGAGACCCAGTACTTC. It encodes CASSAPQQALETQYF. Full variable domain (outside the CDR3, taken from reference TRBV5-4 and TRBJ2-5): ETGVTQSPTHLIKTRGQQVTLRCSSQSGHNTVSWYQQALGQGPQFIFQYYREEENGRGNFPPRFSGLQFPNYSSELNVNALELDDSALYLCASSAPQQALETQYFGPGTRLLVL.

The chain combines TRBV28 with TRBJ2-5, with 9 nucleotides matching TRBD2. This CDR3 is 15 amino acids long. CDR1 is MDHEN, CDR2 SYDVKM, per germline. After removal of 8 bases from V and 0 bases from J, the junction contained 7 bases not matched to a gene. CDR3 DNA sequence: TGTGCCAGCGCCAAAGCGGGGGGCTACCAAGAGACCCAGTACTTC. Translated: CASAKAGGYQETQYF.

The chain recombines TRBV7-9 with TRBJ2-5, with 8 bases that match TRBD1. The CDR3 has 13 residues. J was trimmed by 5 bases and V by 5 bases; bases with no gene match: 4. Germline V gene data show CDR1 as SEHNR and CDR2 as FQNEAQ (reference sequence). CDR3 coding DNA: TGTGCCAGCAGCCCAGGGGGCAGCGAGACCCAGTACTTC. This codes for CASSPGGSETQYF.

The chain carries TRBV6-5 and TRBJ2-5; possible D gene TRBD2, 5 bases. The V end was cut by 6 bases, the J end by 2 bases, with 10 bases between. This CDR3 contains 13 residues. The V gene's germline CDR1 is MNHEY and CDR2 SVGAGI. The CDR3, as DNA: TGTGCCAGCAGAGACCCGGGACAAGAGACCCAGTACTTC. This gives the protein CASRDPGQETQYF.

The CDR3 sequence: CASSLQGAGETQYF. The CDR3 bases are TGTGCCAGCAGCCTCCAGGGGGCCGGTGAGACCCAGTACTTC. This rearrangement joins TRBV7-7 to TRBJ2-5, with 8 bases fitting TRBD1. Germline V gives CDR1 SSHAT, CDR2 FNYEAQ (reference sequence). V lost 5 bases to trimming and J lost 5 bases; unmatched junction nucleotides: 7. The CDR3 consists of 14 residues.

The V call is TRBV19, the J call TRBJ2-6; D might be TRBD2 (5 bases). Germline CDR1 is LNHDA and CDR2 is SQIVND (reference sequence). The V end lost 4 bases, the J end lost 2 bases, and 12 bases lay between the germline ends. The CDR3 consists of 16 residues. This chain's CDR3 is CASSRKTGTGANVLTF. CDR3 DNA sequence: TGTGCCAGTAGTAGGAAAACGGGGACTGGGGCCAACGTCCTGACTTTC.

This chain uses TRBV7-8 with TRBJ2-7; a weak D match, TRBD2 (5 bases). Germline CDR1 reads SGHVS; CDR2 reads FQNEAQ. V lost 5 bases, J lost 0 bases, and 17 bases lay in between. The CDR3 is 16 amino acids. Here the CDR3 reads CASSQTSGLGSYEQYF. For the CDR3, the DNA is TGTGCCAGCAGCCAAACAAGCGGCCTAGGCTCCTACGAGCAGTACTTC. Full variable domain (remainder filled in from reference TRBV7-8 and TRBJ2-7): GAGVSQSPRYKVAKRGQDVALRCDPISGHVSLFWYQQALGQGPEFLTYFQNEAQLDKSGLPSDRFFAERPEGSVSTLKIQRTQQEDSAVYLCASSQTSGLGSYEQYFGPGTRLTVT.

Here the CDR3 reads CASSRPRGTSGGSYEQYF. CDR3 sequence (DNA): TGTGCCAGCTCACGACCTCGAGGGACTAGCGGGGGGTCCTACGAGCAGTACTTC. This sequence joins TRBV18 and TRBJ2-7, with 15 positions matching TRBD2. V gave up 4 bases and J gave up 1 base; unmatched junction bases: 8. This CDR3 spans 18 amino acids. In germline, CDR1 is KGHSH, CDR2 LQKENI.

The rearrangement uses TRBV4-2 and TRBJ2-1; 11 bases map to TRBD2. Trimming took 2 bases from V and 5 from J; bases not matched to a gene: 2. The germline gives CDR1 LGHNA, CDR2 YNFKEQ. CDR3 length: 15 residues. Here the CDR3 reads CASSQLSGGDNEQFF. DNA for the CDR3: TGTGCCAGCAGCCAACTTAGCGGGGGGGACAATGAGCAGTTCTTC.